This T cell receptor beta chain was profiled in a study of T cells in localized non-small cell lung cancer. Libraries were prepared by immunoSEQ multiplex PCR; TCRdb keeps only in-frame clonotypes and omits some of them. This sample carries 20,000 to 25,000 clones, about 89% of them seen once, and the ten largest clones take roughly 13%. The CDR3 runs to 13 residues. CDR1 is MDHEN, CDR2 SYDVKM, per germline. Trimming took off 8 bases at V and 7 bases at J, with 15 bases between the two ends. Findings and limits, study-wide: Greater blood T cell density accompanied longer overall survival. Clonality of T cells reached its maximum in uninvolved adjacent lung, surpassing tumor.

As regards this clone: The antigen remains undetermined.

The sequenced sample was peripheral blood, obtained before any cancer treatment. V is TRBV28 and J is TRBJ2-1; possible D gene TRBD1, 6 bases. This clonotype originated in a male donor aged 60 or over with stage I lung adenocarcinoma. The CDR3 loop reads CASAKTGRNEQFF. CDR3 bases: TGTGCCAGCGCTAAAACAGGGCGGAATGAGCAGTTCTTC.